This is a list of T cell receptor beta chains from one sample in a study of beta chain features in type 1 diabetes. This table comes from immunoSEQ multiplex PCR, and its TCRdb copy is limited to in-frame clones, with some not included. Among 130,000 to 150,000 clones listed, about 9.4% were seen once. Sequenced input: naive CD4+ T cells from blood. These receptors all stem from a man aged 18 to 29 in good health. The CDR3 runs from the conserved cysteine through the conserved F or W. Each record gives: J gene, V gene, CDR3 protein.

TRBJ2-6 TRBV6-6 CASSPGRRLTF
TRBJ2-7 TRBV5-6 CASSRTRSTEQYF
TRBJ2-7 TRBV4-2 CASSQESGIFPYEQYF
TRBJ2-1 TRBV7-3 CASSSTPLAGVNNEQFF
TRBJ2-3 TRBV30 CAWSVPGVVSDTQYF
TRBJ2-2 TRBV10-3 CAIRPGVTGELFF
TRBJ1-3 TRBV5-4 CATGTAGNTIYF
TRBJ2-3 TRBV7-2 CASSLAGTGTDTQYF
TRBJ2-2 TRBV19 CASSPWVAGRTGELFF
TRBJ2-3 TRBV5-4 CASSSGTSGADTQYF
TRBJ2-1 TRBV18 CASSALQGANRNEQFF
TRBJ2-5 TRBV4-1 CASSLYRDTQETQYF
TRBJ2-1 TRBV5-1 CASSFLAGVSSYNEQFF
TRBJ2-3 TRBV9 CASSVVAGGTDTQYF
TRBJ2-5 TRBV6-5 CASSYLGQQETQYF
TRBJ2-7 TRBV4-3 CASSLGQGPQYEQYF
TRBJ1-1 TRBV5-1 CASSLPTGLNTEAFF
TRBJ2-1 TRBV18 CASSPPGTYNEQFF
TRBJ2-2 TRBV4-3 CASSQEPGTYSGELFF
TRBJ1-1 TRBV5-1 CASSLTGGTEAFF